The 7 T cell receptor beta chains reported below all come from one sample, sequenced in a study of OX40 agonist ivuxolimab in advanced cancers. The protocol was immunoSEQ multiplex PCR, while the TCRdb copy is restricted to in-frame clones and leaves out a portion. This sample has 17,000 or so clones, with more than 85% found just once. Sample: CD4+ or CD8+ T cells sorted from blood, taken in a trial of the OX40 agonist ivuxolimab. These receptors all come from an adult with an advanced solid tumor such as melanoma, head and neck, liver or kidney cancer.

The genes are TRBV9 and TRBJ2-1; TRBD2 aligns across 10 bases. The CDR3 is 18 amino acids. Per germline, CDR1 SGDLS and CDR2 YYNGEE. Unmatched junction bases numbered 12, after V lost 0 bases and J lost 6 bases. Here the CDR3 reads CASSVARTSGGNPNEQFF. The DNA for the CDR3 is TGTGCCAGCAGCGTAGCACGGACTAGCGGAGGGAACCCCAATGAGCAGTTCTTC.

This chain uses TRBV27 with TRBJ2-5; 10 bases line up with TRBD2. This CDR3 is built from 17 residues. Germline V gene lookup returns CDR1 MNHEY and CDR2 SMNVEV (reference sequence). V gave up 2 bases and J gave up 5 bases; unmatched junction bases: 11. This CDR3 reads CASSLLFSGGIGETQYF. The CDR3 DNA follows: TGTGCCAGCAGTTTACTATTTAGCGGGGGGATTGGTGAGACCCAGTACTTC.

Only one count was recorded for this clone. V usage is TRBV14 and J usage is TRBJ1-1, with TRBD1 identical over 7 bases. The junction had 17 bases not matched to a gene; V was cut back by 0 bases and J by 4 bases. Germline assignment: CDR1 SGHDN and CDR2 FVKESK. The CDR3 loop spans 19 amino acids. The CDR3 coding sequence is TGTGCCAGCAGCCAAGATAAGTTTTGGGACAGAATATCGGGCACTGAAGCTTTCTTT. Translated, it gives CASSQDKFWDRISGTEAFF.

CDR3 nucleotides: TGTGCCAGCAGCTTTCAGGGGGTCCACGAGCAGTACTTC. Its protein product is CASSFQGVHEQYF. This chain connects TRBV5-4 to TRBJ2-7, with TRBD1 matching 7 bases. The V gene's germline CDR1 is SGHNT and CDR2 YYREEE (reference sequence). The CDR3 runs 13 residues. Trimming took 2 bases from V and 5 from J; bases not matched to a gene: 4.

The J gene is TRBJ2-7, the V gene TRBV7-6; maybe TRBD1 (6 bases). CDR3 size: 15 residues. Germline V gives CDR1 SGHVS, CDR2 FNYEAQ. Trimming removed 5 bases from V and 0 bases from J, with 14 bases in between. CDR3 protein: CASSHRDTDSYEQYF. CDR3 nucleotide sequence: TGTGCCAGCAGCCACCGGGACACCGACTCCTACGAGCAGTACTTC.

The rearrangement uses TRBV10-1 and TRBJ2-3; D remains ambiguous. The CDR3 contains 15 residues. The germline gives CDR1 WNHNN, CDR2 SYGVQD (reference sequence). Between the trimmed V and J ends, which lost 2 bases and 0 bases, there was a span of 9 bases. The CDR3 region has the DNA TGCGCCAGCAGTGAGGCTTCTTCTAGCACAGATACGCAGTATTTT. It yields the protein CASSEASSSTDTQYF.

The chain uses TRBV5-6 and TRBJ2-5, with 13 nucleotides matching TRBD2. Germline CDR1 reads SGHDT; CDR2 reads YYEEEE. There are 15 residues in the CDR3. V gave up 2 bases and J gave up 3 bases; unmatched junction bases: 1. The chain's CDR3 is CASSFGLAGEETQYF. The CDR3 bases are TGTGCCAGCAGCTTCGGACTAGCGGGGGAAGAGACCCAGTACTTC.